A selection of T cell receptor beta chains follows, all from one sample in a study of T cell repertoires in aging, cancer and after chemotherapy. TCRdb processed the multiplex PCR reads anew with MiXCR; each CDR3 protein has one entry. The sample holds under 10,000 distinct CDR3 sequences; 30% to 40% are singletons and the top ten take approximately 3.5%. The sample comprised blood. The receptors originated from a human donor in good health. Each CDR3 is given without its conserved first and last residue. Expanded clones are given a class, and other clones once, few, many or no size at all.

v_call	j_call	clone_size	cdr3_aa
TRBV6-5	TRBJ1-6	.	ASSYGADYNSHLH
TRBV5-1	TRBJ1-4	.	ASSLVGQELNEKLF
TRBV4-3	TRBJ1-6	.	ASSQVINRGPYSPLH
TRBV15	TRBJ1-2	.	ATSRDLQGGGYT
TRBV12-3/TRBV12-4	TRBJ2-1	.	ASSLLGGLRTGEQF
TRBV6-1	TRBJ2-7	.	ASRGQALSYEQY
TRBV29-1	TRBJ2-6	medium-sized	SVDRVGANVLT
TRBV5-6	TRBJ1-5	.	ASSLAGVENQPQH
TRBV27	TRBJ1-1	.	ASSVHMMNTEAF
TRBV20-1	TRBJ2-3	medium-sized	SARAMRGRRLD
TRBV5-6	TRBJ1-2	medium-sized	ASSETLNYGYT
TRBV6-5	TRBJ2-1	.	ASRRGPGHNEQF
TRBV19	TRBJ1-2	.	ASTGGGGYT
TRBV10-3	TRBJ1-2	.	AFSADRDYGYT
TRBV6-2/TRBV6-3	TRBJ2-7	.	ASSLRTGYYEQY
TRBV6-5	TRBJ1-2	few	ASSYSSWTALLARGGYT
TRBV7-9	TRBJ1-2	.	ASSLGAHRDYGYT
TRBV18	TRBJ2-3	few	ASSWGQRTDTQY
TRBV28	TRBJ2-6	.	ASSEQGSGANVLT
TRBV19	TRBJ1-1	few	ASSIAATVNTEAF
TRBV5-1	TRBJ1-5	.	ASSRSGQGDQPQH
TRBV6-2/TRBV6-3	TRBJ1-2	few	ASSFSRLTEHGYT
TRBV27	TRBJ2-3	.	ASSLRGGQADTQY
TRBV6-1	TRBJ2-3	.	ASSDDRAIDTQY
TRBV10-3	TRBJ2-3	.	AISRSGRTDTQY
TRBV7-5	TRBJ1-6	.	ISVPAALDSVWTPLH
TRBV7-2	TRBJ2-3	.	ASSLTAGDTQY
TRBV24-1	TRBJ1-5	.	ATSASGGFGNQPQH
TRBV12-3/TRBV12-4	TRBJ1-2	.	ASILVWGGGYT
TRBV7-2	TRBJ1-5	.	ASSLDGITNNQPQH